The present T cell receptor (beta chain) was sequenced within a study of blood T cells in healthy people across ages. Study as a whole: The template switching approach captured approximately one barcoded beta molecule for every two T cells. General observations from the study: Without sorted subsets, naive and antigen-experienced compartments could not be conclusively compared.

The CDR3 covers 14 residues. The ends were cut back, 1 base at V and 4 bases at J, with 10 bases in the middle. In germline, CDR1 is LGHDT, CDR2 YNNKEL (reference sequence). Concerning this clonotype: Its antigen is currently unknown.

Every donor contributed roughly 10 milliliters of peripheral blood by blood draw. The authors ran a second PCR of roughly 6 to 12 cycles using a sample-barcoded 5' primer and a J-beta primer mix. Each CDR3 protein gets one entry after TCRdb re-called the 5' RACE reads with MiXCR. The table includes approximately 1.5 million distinct CDR3 sequences, approximately 43% detected once. V and J are TRBV3-1 and TRBJ2-5; D not resolved. The sample taken for sequencing was blood. The source of this sequence is a woman younger than 35 in good health. CDR3 DNA: TGTGCCAGCAGCCAAGGCAGGAAGAGAGAGACCCAGTACTTC. It specifies CASSQGRKRETQYF.